Listed here are 29 T cell receptor beta chains from one sample, sequenced in a study of T cells in Graves' hyperthyroidism and ophthalmopathy. The source material, RNA transcripts, was used to amplify TCR beta CDR3 regions. The HTBI primer set served for first-round RT-PCR of the TCR CDR3. MiXCR, run by TCRdb on the multiplex PCR reads, gives a single entry per CDR3 protein. Among 530,000 or so distinct CDR3 sequences, under 60% were seen once, and the ten largest hold around 8%. The sequencing input was peripheral blood or thyroid tissue (not recorded which). Receptors originate from a woman between 18 and 29 years old with Graves' hyperthyroidism.

V usage is TRBV28 and J usage is TRBJ2-2; the match to TRBD2 covers 7 bases. Germline loops: CDR1 MDHEN, CDR2 SYDVKM. The CDR3 runs to 16 residues. Germline trimming cut 1 base from V and 1 base from J; bases unmatched to any gene: 3. CDR3: CASSLLGGMNTGELFF. CDR3 nucleotides: TGTGCCAGCAGTTTATTGGGGGGGATGAACACCGGGGAGCTGTTTTTT. Full variable domain (remainder filled in from reference TRBV28 and TRBJ2-2): DVKVTQSSRYLVKRTGEKVFLECVQDMDHENMFWYRQDPGLGLRLIYFSYDVKMKEKGDIPEGYSVSREKKERFSLILESASTNQTSMYLCASSLLGGMNTGELFFGEGSRLTVL.

The chain combines TRBV20-1 with TRBJ2-7, with 10 bases that match TRBD1. V lost 6 bases and J lost 3; bases outside the gene matches: 8. The germline V gene encodes CDR1 DFQATT and CDR2 SNEGSKA (reference sequence). CDR3 length equals 14 residues. CDR3 sequence reads: CSAHRTGGLYEQYF. As DNA, the CDR3 is TGCAGTGCCCACCGGACAGGGGGGCTCTACGAGCAGTACTTC.

The gene calls are TRBV7-9 and TRBJ2-7; 11 bases match TRBD1. V gave up 8 bases and J gave up 7 bases; unmatched junction bases: 4. The germline gives CDR1 SEHNR, CDR2 FQNEAQ (reference sequence). The CDR3 extends over 12 amino acids. Written as DNA, the CDR3 is TGTGCCAGCGGACAGGGGGCCGGGGAGCAGTACTTC. Translated: CASGQGAGEQYF.

The chain has TRBV7-3 and TRBJ2-7; D might be TRBD2 (6 bases). TRBJ2-1 matches the DNA end more closely, so the J call is doubtful. This CDR3 region has 14 residues. Looked up from germline, CDR1 is SGHTA and CDR2 is FQGTGA. The DNA for the CDR3 is TGTGCCAGCAGCCAGGGAGGCCCCTACAATGAGCAGTTCTTC. It specifies CASSQGGPYNEQFF.

V gene TRBV5-4 combines with J gene TRBJ2-6; D is perhaps TRBD2 (6 bases). The CDR3 runs to 11 residues. Germline V lookup: CDR1 SGHNT, CDR2 YYREEE (reference sequence). Trimming left V 3 bases short and J 12 bases short, with 7 bases between. CDR3 in DNA: TGTGCCAGCAGCTCGACTAGCGTCCTGACTTTC. Protein product: CASSSTSVLTF.

This clonotype showed up just once. One base away lies a much larger clone, so this may be a sequencing read error. V gene TRBV5-1 combines with J gene TRBJ1-2; TRBD1 is a possible D gene (5 bases). This CDR3 region has 16 residues. Germline CDR1 SGHRS, CDR2 YFSETQ. DNA for the CDR3: TGCGCCGGCAGCGGAGGGGCCGGGGAGTATTTCTATGGCTACACCTTC. This encodes CAGSGGAGEYFYGYTF.

The chain couples TRBV19 to TRBJ1-1; D is perhaps TRBD1 (6 bases). The CDR3 has 13 residues. Trimming removed 6 bases from V and 4 bases from J, with 12 bases in between. Germline CDR1 reads LNHDA; CDR2 reads SQIVND (reference sequence). The CDR3 here is CASRDREPTEAFF. CDR3 DNA: TGTGCCAGTAGGGACAGAGAGCCCACTGAAGCTTTCTTT. Full variable domain (outside the CDR3, taken from reference TRBV19 and TRBJ1-1): DGGITQSPKYLFRKEGQNVTLSCEQNLNHDAMYWYRQDPGQGLRLIYYSQIVNDFQKGDIAEGYSVSREKKESFPLTVTSAQKNPTAFYLCASRDREPTEAFFGQGTRLTVV.

This clonotype was counted a few times. CDR3 protein: CASSLGWGYSHGYTF. In nucleotides, the CDR3 is TGTGCCAGCAGCTTGGGATGGGGTTATTCGCATGGCTACACCTTC. The rearrangement joins TRBV5-6 to TRBJ1-2, with no clear D. CDR3 length: 15 amino acids. Germline V lookup: CDR1 SGHDT, CDR2 YYEEEE. The V and J ends lost 0 bases and 6 bases respectively, with 15 bases between them.

The J gene is TRBJ1-2, the V gene TRBV5-4; D not resolved. Germline loops: CDR1 SGHNT, CDR2 YYREEE (reference sequence). V was shortened by 0 bases and J by 7 bases, with 10 bases between the two germline ends. The CDR3 length is 13 residues. The CDR3 DNA follows: TGTGCCAGCAGCTTGGACGGAACGACTGGCTACACCTTC. It is translated as CASSLDGTTGYTF.

The chain couples TRBV11-2 to TRBJ2-2; 14 nucleotides align to TRBD2. J lost 9 bases, V lost 5 bases, and 11 bases had no gene match. The germline V gene has CDR1 SGHAT and CDR2 FQNNGV. The CDR3 is 17 amino acids. CDR3 coding DNA: TGTGCCAGCAGCCTAAAAACGGGACTAGCGGGAGACTGGGAGCTGTTTTTT. This encodes CASSLKTGLAGDWELFF. Filled out from reference TRBV11-2 and TRBJ2-2, the complete variable domain reads EAGVAQSPRYKIIEKRQSVAFWCNPISGHATLYWYQQILGQGPKLLIQFQNNGVVDDSQLPKDRFSAERLKGVDSTLKIQPAKLEDSAVYLCASSLKTGLAGDWELFFGEGSRLTVL.

This clonotype was detected ten times or more. The rearrangement links TRBV10-3 to TRBJ2-7; 13 positions match TRBD2. V lost 7 bases, J lost 6 bases, and 9 bases stayed unmatched. Germline values: CDR1 ENHRY, CDR2 SYGVKD. There are 15 residues in the CDR3. For the CDR3, the DNA is TGTGCCATCAAAGGGACTAGCGGGAAAAAGTCCGAGCAGTACTTC. Protein sequence: CAIKGTSGKKSEQYF.

This clonotype has at least ten counts. The chain joins TRBV10-3 to TRBJ2-2; 7 positions match TRBD2. Trimming removed 8 bases from V and 6 bases from J; junction bases left unmatched: 15. CDR1 is ENHRY, CDR2 SYGVKD, per germline. The CDR3 is 16 amino acids. This CDR3 is CAIVESSYREAGELFF. In nucleotides, the CDR3 is TGTGCCATCGTCGAAAGCAGCTATCGGGAGGCCGGGGAGCTGTTTTTT.

V usage is TRBV12-3 or TRBV12-4 and J usage is TRBJ1-6, with 12 positions matching TRBD1. CDR3 size: 14 residues. V lost 6 bases to trimming and J lost 9 bases; unmatched junction nucleotides: 3. The DNA of the CDR3 is TGTGCCAGCAGGGGGACAGGGGGCGGTTCACCCCTCCACTTT. It codes for CASRGTGGGSPLHF.

This clonotype has at least ten counts. The chain employs TRBV29-1 and TRBJ1-4; 10 bases are a match to TRBD1. V gave up 4 bases and J gave up 8 bases; unmatched junction bases: 7. The CDR3 totals 14 residues. Germline lookup yields CDR1 SQVTM and CDR2 ANQGSEA. CDR3 amino acids: CSVGRDRGREKLFF. The CDR3 DNA sequence: TGCAGCGTTGGAAGGGACAGGGGCCGCGAAAAACTGTTTTTT.

This chain's CDR3 is CASGGLAGEGETQYF. In nucleotides, the CDR3 is TGCGCCAGCGGGGGGCTAGCGGGAGAAGGAGAGACCCAGTACTTC. V and J are TRBV5-1 and TRBJ2-5; TRBD2 aligns across 10 bases. The CDR3 has 15 residues. With 7 bases clipped from V and 4 bases from J, the junction kept 10 bases outside the gene matches. Germline loops: CDR1 SGHRS, CDR2 YFSETQ.

This clonotype came up many times. The genes are TRBV10-3 and TRBJ2-1; no clear D gene. Germline CDR1 ENHRY, CDR2 SYGVKD. Trimming shortened V by 0 bases and J by 10 bases, and 10 bases separated the two germline ends. The length of the CDR3 is 13 residues. CDR3 nucleotide sequence: TGTGCCATCAGTGAGTCGTTATCCGGCGAGCAGTTCTTC. Its translation: CAISESLSGEQFF.

The rearrangement joins TRBV2 to TRBJ1-2; D remains unclear. Deletions cut 5 bases from V and 6 bases from J, with 13 bases between. Germline-derived CDR1 and CDR2 are SNHLY and FYNNEI. The CDR3 runs to 13 residues. The CDR3, as DNA: TGTGCCAGCAGTTACTCCGAGTACGATGGCTACACCTTC. Encoded protein: CASSYSEYDGYTF.

In regard to this clonotype: The junction departs from the called germline gene at one end, perhaps through a read error. The chain uses TRBV5-4 and TRBJ2-7; D possibly corresponds to TRBD1 (6 bases). The germline V gene has CDR1 SGHNT and CDR2 YYREEE (reference sequence). The CDR3 spans 8 residues. CDR3: CASSQDSF. The CDR3 region has the DNA TGTGCCAGCAGCCAGGACAGTTTC.

This clonotype showed up many times. The gene calls are TRBV2 and TRBJ2-7; possible D gene TRBD2, 5 bases. Per germline, CDR1 SNHLY and CDR2 FYNNEI. The CDR3 covers 16 residues. V lost 6 bases, J lost 0 bases, and 18 bases lay in between. CDR3 sequence: CASRGEGGWSSYEQYF. The CDR3, as DNA: TGTGCCAGCAGGGGTGAGGGCGGCTGGAGCTCCTACGAGCAGTACTTC. The whole variable domain, remainder taken from reference TRBV2 and TRBJ2-7, is EPEVTQTPSHQVTQMGQEVILRCVPISNHLYFYWYRQILGQKVEFLVSFYNNEISEKSEIFDDQFSVERPDGSNFTLKIRSTKLEDSAMYFCASRGEGGWSSYEQYFGPGTRLTVT.

This clonotype was detected ten times or more. This chain links TRBV12-3 or TRBV12-4 with TRBJ1-5; D is undetermined. This CDR3 spans 11 amino acids. Trimming cost V 5 bases and J 4 bases, with 3 bases left between them. CDR3 sequence reads: CASSLNQPQHF. DNA for the CDR3: TGTGCCAGCAGTCTGAATCAGCCCCAGCATTTT.

The chain uses TRBV2 and TRBJ2-7; D unresolved. This CDR3 has 12 amino acids. Between the trimmed V and J ends, which lost 7 bases and 6 bases, there was a span of 13 bases. CDR1 and CDR2 from the germline V gene are SNHLY and FYNNEI. Here the CDR3 DNA reads TGTGCCAGCAATCCTCCCTTTTTCGAGCAGTACTTC. It is translated as CASNPPFFEQYF.

The table lists this clonotype with many counts. This rearrangement joins TRBV7-6 to TRBJ1-2; 9 bases are shared with TRBD1. Germline V lookup: CDR1 SGHVS, CDR2 FNYEAQ. There are 14 residues in the CDR3. After removal of 4 bases from V and 8 bases from J, the junction contained 8 bases not matched to a gene. The CDR3: CASSSPGTGKGYTF. The CDR3 bases are TGTGCCAGCAGCTCCCCCGGGACAGGGAAAGGCTACACCTTC.

Concerning this clonotype: A read error may produce the germline difference seen at one junction end. This rearrangement joins TRBV11-2 to TRBJ2-2; tentatively, D is TRBD2 (5 bases). The V gene's germline CDR1 is SGHAT and CDR2 FQNNGV. The CDR3 loop spans 15 amino acids. The CDR3, as DNA: TGCGCCAGCAGCCCGGTAAGCGGCGCCTACAATGAGCTGTTTTTT. It translates to CASSPVSGAYNELFF.

This clonotype turned up a few times. The CDR3 DNA reads as TGTGCCAGCAGCCAAGAGACTAGCTACGGCACCGGGGAGCTGTTTTTT. This codes for CASSQETSYGTGELFF. The chain carries TRBV4-2 and TRBJ2-2; TRBD2 aligns across 7 bases. Germline V gene sequence: CDR1 LGHNA, CDR2 YNFKEQ. J lost 4 bases, V lost 0 bases, and 5 bases had no gene match. CDR3 length: 16 residues.

This clonotype was counted at least ten times. The genes are TRBV29-1 and TRBJ2-7; D not certain. This CDR3 is 11 amino acids long. CDR1 and CDR2 (germline): SQVTM, ANQGSEA. The V and J ends lost 6 bases and 1 base respectively, with 7 bases between them. CDR3 nucleotide sequence: TGCAGCGTGGGATGGTCCTACGAGCAGTACTTC. This encodes CSVGWSYEQYF.

V is TRBV10-2 and J is TRBJ2-7; 7 nucleotides align to TRBD2. The end of the DNA aligns better with TRBJ2-1, so the J call may be wrong. Looked up from germline, CDR1 is WSHSY and CDR2 is SAAADI. The CDR3 totals 13 residues. The CDR3 protein is CASSWTSRDEQFF. The CDR3 nucleotides are TGCGCCAGCAGTTGGACTAGTCGCGATGAGCAGTTCTTC.

For this clonotype: This may be a read error, as it is one base from a much larger clone. The genes are TRBV20-1 and TRBJ2-5; 8 bases align to TRBD2. Looked up from germline, CDR1 is DFQATT and CDR2 is SNEGSKA (reference sequence). This CDR3 is 15 amino acids long. Losses at the gene ends were 4 bases for V and 4 bases for J; bases not matched to a gene: 11. The CDR3 loop is CSAIRTSRAVETQYF. CDR3 DNA: TGCAGTGCTATTCGGACTAGCAGAGCGGTAGAGACCCAGTACTTC.

This clonotype has ten or more counts. This chain uses TRBV7-9 with TRBJ2-7, with 11 nucleotides matching TRBD2. Looked up from germline, CDR1 is SEHNR and CDR2 is FQNEAQ (reference sequence). The CDR3 spans 16 residues. Losses at the gene ends were 3 bases for V and 2 bases for J; bases not matched to a gene: 6. CDR3 in amino acids: CASSLTSGELAYEQYF. The CDR3, as DNA: TGTGCCAGCAGCTTGACTAGCGGGGAACTAGCCTACGAGCAGTACTTC.

This clonotype was seen at least ten times. This chain links TRBV10-3 with TRBJ2-7; the D is unclear. V was shortened by 0 bases and J by 0 bases, with 6 bases between the two germline ends. Germline loops: CDR1 ENHRY, CDR2 SYGVKD. CDR3 length: 14 amino acids. CDR3 protein: CAISESLNSYEQYF. The CDR3 DNA is TGTGCCATCAGTGAGTCGTTGAACTCCTACGAGCAGTACTTC.